This T cell receptor (beta chain) is drawn from a study of beta chain features in type 1 diabetes. Study information: Examination spanned 90 million to 140 million sorted cells from all samples.

Expressed TCRB transcripts were sequenced because the isolated RNA had all been reverse transcribed beforehand. Clones were read by immunoSEQ multiplex PCR, and TCRdb kept only the in-frame ones, dropping some. The table lists some 160,000 clones, 9% of them singletons, with about 0.75% in the top ten. About this clone: No antigen is known for it.

Study results and caveats: Moderate yet significant TCRB CDR3 shortening was seen in Type 1 diabetes patients in all four CD4+ subsets.

This CDR3 is built from 16 residues. The V segment lost 5 bases and the J segment 4 bases; nucleotides outside the gene matches: 6. CDR1 SGHTA and CDR2 FQGTGA come from the germline V gene. The TCR originated in a woman younger than 45 with type 1 diabetes. The chain links TRBV7-3 to TRBJ2-2; TRBD2 aligns across 11 bases. Sequencing used central memory CD4+ T cells from blood. The CDR3 sequence is CASSASGRLVTGELFF. The CDR3 coding sequence is TGTGCCAGCAGCGCTAGCGGGAGGCTGGTCACCGGGGAGCTGTTTTTT.